This T cell receptor beta chain was found in a study of blood T cell repertoires in COVID-19. Study-level information: PBMCs, B-cell-depleted T cells, or T cells provided the cDNA or gDNA that made up the material.

In its sample, this clone was seen once. A read error may be the cause here, since a much bigger clone is one base away. The V end was cut by 6 bases, the J end by 0 bases, with 6 bases between. The length of the CDR3 is 12 residues. Authors' analysis steps: Quantification of nucleated cells was approximated via reference gene primer amplification. Produced via immunoSEQ multiplex PCR; TCRdb's table is partial and in-frame only. V and J calls and clone size are as listed in that table; D and trimming were resolved from the DNA. There are hundreds of thousands of clones in the sample; just over 85% occur only once, and more than 1.4% lies in the top ten.

This clonotype originated in a woman in her thirties with active or convalescent COVID-19. V gene TRBV12-3 or TRBV12-4 combines with J gene TRBJ2-7, with D unresolved. The sample consisted of peripheral blood. CDR3 protein: CASSPSSYEQYF. CDR3 bases: TGTGCCAGCAGCCCGAGCTCCTACGAGCAGTACTTC.